This record concerns one TCR beta chain sequence. CDR1 and CDR2 from the germline V gene are KGHSH and LQKENI. This CDR3 region has 13 residues. Trimming cost V 0 bases and J 7 bases; bases outside gene matches: 2. This entry belongs to a study of blood T cell repertoires in COVID-19. TCRdb keeps only in-frame clones here, not all; method: immunoSEQ multiplex PCR. The repertoire holds roughly 140,000 clones, with 85% to 90% as singletons. This clonotype was obtained from a man in his fifties or sixties with active or convalescent COVID-19. Sequences were obtained from peripheral blood. This chain joins TRBV18 and TRBJ2-7; 8 bases are shared with TRBD1. DNA of the CDR3: TGTGCCAGCTCACCACCCAGGGGGCAGGAGCAGTACTTC. Translated: CASSPPRGQEQYF.